This TCR beta chain was captured by sequencing in a study of T-cell reconstitution after alpha-beta-depleted transplantation in children (TCRdb year 2016). Looking at the study overall: Using TCR repertoire profiling, the study quantitatively followed how T-cell immune reconstitution unfolded in children after TCRalphabeta/CD19-depleted allogeneic hematopoietic cell transplantation. Broader findings and caveats from the paper: In some patients, high TCRbeta diversity at day 60 was attributed to recipient T cells and intrathymic progenitors that had survived conditioning. The apparently early alphabetaT-cell count recovery about two months after transplant was reportedly dependent on only several hundred rapidly expanded clones derived from non-depleted graft cells. The frequencies of hyperexpanded clones fell over the following months, and after one year, T-cell counts and TCRbeta diversity were mostly attributed to newly produced T cells.

As regards this clonotype: Its antigen is unknown. No base quality information exists; no much larger clone differs at one position.

The library was generated by PCR. This sample was sequenced with an Illumina HiSeq 2500. TCR libraries were prepared with molecular barcoding, using unique molecular identifiers to normalize TCRbeta repertoire quantification. TCRdb reanalyzed the raw reads on its own, using fastp at Q25 for trimming and MiXCR for clone calling, and kept in-frame beta chains. CDR3 protein sequences are deduplicated, and each keeps its most common genes and DNA. Across this sample there are a few hundred thousand distinct CDR3 sequences, with 15% to 20% seen only once. 25% to 30% of the sample is taken by the ten largest. CDR3 length: 13 amino acids, cysteine to phenylalanine. Here the CDR3 DNA is all that survives: 39 bases in frame from base 1. The germline V gene provides CDR1 SQVTM and CDR2 ANQGSEA. The junction carries 7 bases between V and J, which are trimmed by 4 bases and 0 bases respectively. Reading the label with the study, this specimen's treatment or condition is: allogeneic hematopoietic cell transplantation with graft depleted of TCRalphabeta T cells and CD19 B cells. TCRalphabeta/CD19-depleted allogeneic hematopoietic cell grafts were given to the transplant recipients, all of whom were children.

This chain joins TRBV29-1 to TRBJ2-1, with the identity of the D gene unclear. Material: PBMCs, mostly from graft donor cells, obtained 360 days after TCRalphabeta/CD19-depleted stem cell transplant. This TCR was sampled from a boy under two years old who had a stem cell transplant for Wiskott-Aldrich syndrome, so the T cells may come from the graft donor. The CDR3 sequence is CSVAPHSYNEQFF. The nucleotide sequence is TGCAGCGTTGCGCCGCACTCCTACAATGAGCAGTTCTTC.